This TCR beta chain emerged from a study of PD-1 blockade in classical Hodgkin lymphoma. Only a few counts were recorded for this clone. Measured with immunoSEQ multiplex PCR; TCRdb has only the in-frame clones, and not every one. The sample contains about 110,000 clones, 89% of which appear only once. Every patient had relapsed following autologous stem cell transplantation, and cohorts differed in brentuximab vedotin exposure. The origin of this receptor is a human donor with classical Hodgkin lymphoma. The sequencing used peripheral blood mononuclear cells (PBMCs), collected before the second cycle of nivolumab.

CDR3 nucleotide sequence: TGCGCCAGCAGCCAAGGTTTGGGTGGGTCCTACGAGCAGTACTTC. It specifies CASSQGLGGSYEQYF. V usage is TRBV5-1 and J usage is TRBJ2-7; D uncertain. CDR1 and CDR2 from the germline V gene are SGHRS and YFSETQ. Between the trimmed V and J ends, which lost 4 bases and 1 base, there was a span of 15 bases. The CDR3 runs 15 residues.